The source of this T cell receptor beta chain is a study of beta chain features in type 1 diabetes. Study-wide context: Across all samples, fewer than 140 million sorted cells were examined. Study-level findings and limits: The naive, central memory and Treg TCRB repertoires showed an apparent similarity that was greater among patients than among healthy donors.

There are a few counts of this clone. Its antigen remains unidentified. Sorted populations all had greater than 98% purity. The germline V gene has CDR1 SGHNT and CDR2 YYREEE (reference sequence). V gave up 0 bases and J gave up 0 bases, with 10 bases separating them. This CDR3 region has 15 residues. Expressed TCRB transcripts were sequenced after all isolated RNA was converted to cDNA. Libraries were prepared by immunoSEQ multiplex PCR; TCRdb keeps only in-frame clonotypes and omits some of them. The sample has more than 300,000 clones; around 8% are singletons. The source material was central memory CD4+ T cells from blood. The rearrangement joins TRBV5-4 to TRBJ2-7; either TRBD1 or TRBD2 may fit D (5 bases each). The clonotype comes from a woman under 30 in good health. The CDR3 loop is CASSLDGTSSYEQYF. The CDR3 DNA sequence: TGTGCCAGCAGCTTGGACGGGACCTCCTCCTACGAGCAGTACTTC.